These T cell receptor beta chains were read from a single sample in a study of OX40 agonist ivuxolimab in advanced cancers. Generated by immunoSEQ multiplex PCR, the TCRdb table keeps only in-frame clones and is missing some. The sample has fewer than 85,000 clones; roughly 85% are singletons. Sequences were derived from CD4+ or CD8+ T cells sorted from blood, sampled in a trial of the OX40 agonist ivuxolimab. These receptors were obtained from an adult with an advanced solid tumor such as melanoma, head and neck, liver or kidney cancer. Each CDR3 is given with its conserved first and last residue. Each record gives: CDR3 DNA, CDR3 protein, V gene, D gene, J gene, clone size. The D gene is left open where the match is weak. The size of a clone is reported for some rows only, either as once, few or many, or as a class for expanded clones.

DNA: TGTGCCAGCAGCTTTGGAGGGGCAGGGGGGTCCTACGAGCAGTACTTC
CDR3: CASSFGGAGGSYEQYF
V: TRBV5-6
D: .
J: TRBJ2-7
size: once

DNA: TGCGCCAGCTCGACCCCGGACCCAGAACTCTTAGCCAAAAACATTCAGTACTTC
CDR3: CASSTPDPELLAKNIQYF
V: TRBV10-1
D: .
J: TRBJ2-4
size: .

DNA: TGCAGCGTTGGGGACCAGGGGGTTCGAGAGACCCAGTACTTC
CDR3: CSVGDQGVRETQYF
V: TRBV29-1
D: TRBD1
J: TRBJ2-5
size: .

DNA: TGTGCCAGCAGCCCCCTTTCTCAGGGGAGCGAGCAGTACTTC
CDR3: CASSPLSQGSEQYF
V: TRBV9
D: .
J: TRBJ2-7
size: .

DNA: TGCGCCAGTCTAGCAGGGGTTAACACTGAAGCTTTCTTT
CDR3: CASLAGVNTEAFF
V: TRBV23-1
D: .
J: TRBJ1-1
size: .

DNA: TGTGCCAGCTCACTTTCCCTACCCCTAGCGGGGACGGGCAATGAGCAGTTCTTC
CDR3: CASSLSLPLAGTGNEQFF
V: TRBV18
D: TRBD2
J: TRBJ2-1
size: .

DNA: TGCGCCAGCAGCCGAACAGGGGAAACCGGGGAGCTGTTTTTT
CDR3: CASSRTGETGELFF
V: TRBV5-1
D: TRBD1
J: TRBJ2-2
size: .

DNA: TGCGCCAGCAGCGTTAGCGGGGAAGATACGCAGTATTTT
CDR3: CASSVSGEDTQYF
V: TRBV5-1
D: TRBD2
J: TRBJ2-3
size: .

DNA: TGTGCCAGTAGTAGTCCATTAGCGCGCACAGATACGCAGTATTTT
CDR3: CASSSPLARTDTQYF
V: TRBV19
D: .
J: TRBJ2-3
size: .

DNA: TGTGCCAGCAGGGGACTGACAGGGGCCCAAGAGACCCAGTACTTC
CDR3: CASRGLTGAQETQYF
V: TRBV27
D: TRBD1
J: TRBJ2-5
size: few

DNA: TGTGCCAGCAGCGTCATTCAGGCGTCCACTGAAGCTTTCTTT
CDR3: CASSVIQASTEAFF
V: TRBV7-9
D: .
J: TRBJ1-1
size: few

DNA: TGTGCCAGTAGTATCGGTCCCGGGAATGGAAACACCATATATTTT
CDR3: CASSIGPGNGNTIYF
V: TRBV19
D: .
J: TRBJ1-3
size: .

DNA: TGTGCCAGCAGTGAAGCTAAGGGACAGGCTTACACTGAAGCTTTCTTT
CDR3: CASSEAKGQAYTEAFF
V: TRBV6-1
D: TRBD1
J: TRBJ1-1
size: .

DNA: TGTGCCAGCAGCTTAGATTTGCTATATGGCTACACCTTC
CDR3: CASSLDLLYGYTF
V: TRBV7-9
D: .
J: TRBJ1-2
size: once

DNA: TGTGCCAGCAGCTCAGTGGCAGGAGCCGCATTCTACGAGCAGTACTTC
CDR3: CASSSVAGAAFYEQYF
V: TRBV11-2
D: .
J: TRBJ2-7
size: .

DNA: TGTGCCAGCAGTCCAGGTATGGGTGCCATCGTGAATTTT
CDR3: CASSPGMGAIVNF
V: TRBV28
D: .
J: TRBJ1-5
size: few

DNA: TGTGCCAGCTCACCATCGCGGACAGGCTACGAGCAGTACTTC
CDR3: CASSPSRTGYEQYF
V: TRBV18
D: TRBD1
J: TRBJ2-7
size: .

DNA: TGTGCCAGCAGCTTATCCGGGGTCTATGGCTACACCTTC
CDR3: CASSLSGVYGYTF
V: TRBV7-2
D: .
J: TRBJ1-2
size: once

DNA: TGTGCCAGCAGCCCCGAAGGGTGGAGCGGGGTCAGCACAGATACGCAGTATTTT
CDR3: CASSPEGWSGVSTDTQYF
V: TRBV7-9
D: TRBD2
J: TRBJ2-3
size: .

DNA: TGTGCCAGCAGTTTCCGGGTGCCTGATACGCAGTATTTT
CDR3: CASSFRVPDTQYF
V: TRBV27
D: .
J: TRBJ2-3
size: .

DNA: TGTGCCTGGAAATCCTCTACCGGGACCCCTAAGGGCTACACCTTC
CDR3: CAWKSSTGTPKGYTF
V: TRBV30
D: .
J: TRBJ1-2
size: .

DNA: TGTGCCAGCAGCCCGGCTAGCGGGGCCAACAATGAGCAGTTCTTC
CDR3: CASSPASGANNEQFF
V: TRBV7-2
D: TRBD2
J: TRBJ2-1
size: .

DNA: TGTGCCAGCAGTTCCCCGGGACAGGGGACGAACACTGAAGCTTTCTTT
CDR3: CASSSPGQGTNTEAFF
V: TRBV6-6
D: TRBD1
J: TRBJ1-1
size: .

DNA: TGTGCCAGCAGTTTTGAGGTCTCTCGGGGCACAGATACGCAGTATTTT
CDR3: CASSFEVSRGTDTQYF
V: TRBV27
D: .
J: TRBJ2-3
size: .

DNA: TGTGCTAGCAGCTTAGGTGTCAGCGGGGGGGCCGGGGAGACCCAGTACTTC
CDR3: CASSLGVSGGAGETQYF
V: TRBV7-7
D: TRBD2
J: TRBJ2-5
size: .

DNA: TGTGCCAGCAGCTTACAGGGTTTAAACTATGGCTACACCTTC
CDR3: CASSLQGLNYGYTF
V: TRBV5-4
D: .
J: TRBJ1-2
size: .

DNA: TGTGCCAGCAGTTACTCCAGGGCTGGGGCCAACGTCCTGACTTTC
CDR3: CASSYSRAGANVLTF
V: TRBV6-6
D: .
J: TRBJ2-6
size: .

DNA: TGCGCCAGCAGCTTGGGTCCAGGGGTGGGGAACACTGAAGCTTTCTTT
CDR3: CASSLGPGVGNTEAFF
V: TRBV5-1
D: .
J: TRBJ1-1
size: .

DNA: TGTGCCAGCAGCGTCCAGGGGCTCCCCGCTGGGACCGGGGAGCTGTTTTTT
CDR3: CASSVQGLPAGTGELFF
V: TRBV9
D: .
J: TRBJ2-2
size: .

DNA: TGTGCCAGCAGTTTATCCGGAACAAGACAGACTAACACTGAAGCTTTCTTT
CDR3: CASSLSGTRQTNTEAFF
V: TRBV27
D: .
J: TRBJ1-1
size: .

DNA: TGTGCCAGCAGCCCTCATACAGGACAGGGAAGGTTCTACGGCTACACCTTC
CDR3: CASSPHTGQGRFYGYTF
V: TRBV7-8
D: TRBD1
J: TRBJ1-2
size: .

DNA: TGCGCCAGCAGCCAAGCCACTGGGGGGGCCTTTCACTTC
CDR3: CASSQATGGAFHF
V: TRBV4-1
D: .
J: TRBJ2-7
size: .

DNA: TGTGCCAGCGGGGGTCCCTTGAACACTGAAGCTTTCTTT
CDR3: CASGGPLNTEAFF
V: TRBV2
D: .
J: TRBJ1-1
size: .

DNA: TGTGCCAGCAGCCAGTTGGGACGCGGGCCAGATACGCAGTATTTT
CDR3: CASSQLGRGPDTQYF
V: TRBV14
D: .
J: TRBJ2-3
size: .

DNA: TGTGCCAGCAGCTTAGAGAGCAGAAGTTGGGCTGAAGCTTTCTTT
CDR3: CASSLESRSWAEAFF
V: TRBV7-3
D: .
J: TRBJ1-1
size: .

DNA: TGTGCCAGCTCACCGAGTCAAGCGTCGGAGACCCAGTACTTC
CDR3: CASSPSQASETQYF
V: TRBV18
D: .
J: TRBJ2-5
size: .

DNA: TGTGCCACTACACTGCTAGCGGGGGACAATGAGCAGTTCTTC
CDR3: CATTLLAGDNEQFF
V: TRBV6-1
D: TRBD2
J: TRBJ2-1
size: once

DNA: TGTGCCAGCAGCCGAACGCACGGACGGACAGATACGCAGTATTTT
CDR3: CASSRTHGRTDTQYF
V: TRBV11-2
D: .
J: TRBJ2-3
size: .

DNA: TGTGCCAGCAGTTTATTCGCTAGCGGAGATACGCAGTATTTT
CDR3: CASSLFASGDTQYF
V: TRBV28
D: TRBD2
J: TRBJ2-3
size: once

DNA: TGTGCCAGCAGCTTCTTGACTCCCACAGATACGCAGTATTTT
CDR3: CASSFLTPTDTQYF
V: TRBV7-9
D: .
J: TRBJ2-3
size: .

DNA: TGTGCCAGCAGCTTAGAGCTACAGACAGAGTCCCTCCACTTT
CDR3: CASSLELQTESLHF
V: TRBV11-2
D: .
J: TRBJ1-6
size: .

DNA: TGTGCCAGCAGTTACGACCCAAACACTGAAGCTTTCTTT
CDR3: CASSYDPNTEAFF
V: TRBV6-6
D: .
J: TRBJ1-1
size: few

DNA: TGTGCCAGCAGGCCTCAAGGCGAGCAGTACTTC
CDR3: CASRPQGEQYF
V: TRBV7-9
D: .
J: TRBJ2-7
size: .

DNA: TGTGCCAGCAGTTACTCGAGGGGCCGGGATGAGCAGTTCTTC
CDR3: CASSYSRGRDEQFF
V: TRBV6-5
D: .
J: TRBJ2-1
size: .

DNA: TGCGCCAGCAGGACAGTTTCTAGCACAGATACGCAGTATTTT
CDR3: CASRTVSSTDTQYF
V: TRBV10-2
D: .
J: TRBJ2-3
size: once

DNA: TGTGCTAGTGGTTGGACTAGCGGGGAGGTAGGGGAGACCCAGTACTTC
CDR3: CASGWTSGEVGETQYF
V: TRBV12-5
D: TRBD2
J: TRBJ2-5
size: once

DNA: TGTGCCAGCAGCTTAGGGGACATCTCTGGGGCCAACGTCCTGACTTTC
CDR3: CASSLGDISGANVLTF
V: TRBV7-8
D: .
J: TRBJ2-6
size: once

DNA: TGTGCCAGCAGCTTGTATAAGGCTGGCTACACCTTC
CDR3: CASSLYKAGYTF
V: TRBV5-6
D: .
J: TRBJ1-2
size: .

DNA: TGTGCCAGCACCACGGGCCCCGCCGCCTTACAAGAGACCCAGTACTTC
CDR3: CASTTGPAALQETQYF
V: TRBV6-6
D: .
J: TRBJ2-5
size: .

DNA: TGTGCCTGGAGTGTAACGGGGGGCCCCGGGGAGCTGTTTTTT
CDR3: CAWSVTGGPGELFF
V: TRBV30
D: .
J: TRBJ2-2
size: .

DNA: TGTGCCAGCAGCTCCGGGACAGGGCGCTACGAGCAGTACTTC
CDR3: CASSSGTGRYEQYF
V: TRBV11-2
D: TRBD1
J: TRBJ2-7
size: .

DNA: TGTGCCAGCAGCCCCGGACAGCGAGATAACTATGGCTACACCTTC
CDR3: CASSPGQRDNYGYTF
V: TRBV5-4
D: .
J: TRBJ1-2
size: .

DNA: TGTGCCAGCAGCTTAGTCAGGGAGGTAGATACGCAGTATTTT
CDR3: CASSLVREVDTQYF
V: TRBV7-3
D: .
J: TRBJ2-3
size: once

DNA: TGTGCCACCCGTCATACCACGGGCACTGAAGCTTTCTTT
CDR3: CATRHTTGTEAFF
V: TRBV6-5
D: .
J: TRBJ1-1
size: few

DNA: TGTGCCAGCAGTGAATTGTCGGACAGGGTTGCCTATGGCTACACCTTC
CDR3: CASSELSDRVAYGYTF
V: TRBV2
D: TRBD1
J: TRBJ1-2
size: .

DNA: TGTGCCATCAGTGACCCGGGACAGGGGTTGAACACTGAAGCTTTCTTT
CDR3: CAISDPGQGLNTEAFF
V: TRBV10-3
D: TRBD1
J: TRBJ1-1
size: once

DNA: TGTGCCAGCAGCGTAGGGGGGCTTGACAAAAACATTCAGTACTTC
CDR3: CASSVGGLDKNIQYF
V: TRBV9
D: .
J: TRBJ2-4
size: .

DNA: TGTGCCAGCAGCCCGCGTGGAGGGACGGGCACTGAAGCTTTCTTT
CDR3: CASSPRGGTGTEAFF
V: TRBV7-2
D: .
J: TRBJ1-1
size: .

DNA: TGTGCCAGCAGCGGAGAGACAGGGTCAATGAACACTGAAGCTTTCTTT
CDR3: CASSGETGSMNTEAFF
V: TRBV5-4
D: TRBD1
J: TRBJ1-1
size: .

DNA: TGTGCCAGTAGGAGGGGACAGGGTGGCGGCAATCAGCCCCAGCATTTT
CDR3: CASRRGQGGGNQPQHF
V: TRBV19
D: TRBD1
J: TRBJ1-5
size: .